The present T cell receptor (beta chain) was sequenced within a study of post-analysis software for immune sequencing data. At the level of the study: Recorded subtypes: relapsing-remitting, secondary progressive, progressive-relapsing; some patients unannotated.

Unique molecular identifiers featured in each of the TCR beta cDNA libraries. TCRdb redid the calling of the PCR reads with MiXCR, one entry per CDR3 protein. Among about 560,000 distinct CDR3 sequences listed, around 44% were seen once. General study results and limits: Under the F measure, samples that were prepared in one batch clustered strongly together. Included in a set of a few TRBV segments more frequent in patients than controls were TRBV5-6, TRBV5-1 and TRBV20-1. Controls had significantly higher normalized Chao1 diversity than multiple sclerosis patients.

This clonotype was seen once. Its antigen is unknown. Germline is not matched at one junction end, which may reflect a read error. The CDR3 extends over 16 amino acids. Germline CDR1 reads SGHVS; CDR2 reads FQNEAQ. The chain employs TRBV7-8 and TRBJ2-7, with 8 bases fitting TRBD2. The clonotype comes from a girl aged 10 to 17 with multiple sclerosis. Sequences were obtained from blood. The CDR3 nucleotides are TGTGCCAGCGGCTTAGCGTCTAGCGGGTATTCCTACGAGCAGTACTTC. Protein sequence: CASGLASSGYSYEQYF.